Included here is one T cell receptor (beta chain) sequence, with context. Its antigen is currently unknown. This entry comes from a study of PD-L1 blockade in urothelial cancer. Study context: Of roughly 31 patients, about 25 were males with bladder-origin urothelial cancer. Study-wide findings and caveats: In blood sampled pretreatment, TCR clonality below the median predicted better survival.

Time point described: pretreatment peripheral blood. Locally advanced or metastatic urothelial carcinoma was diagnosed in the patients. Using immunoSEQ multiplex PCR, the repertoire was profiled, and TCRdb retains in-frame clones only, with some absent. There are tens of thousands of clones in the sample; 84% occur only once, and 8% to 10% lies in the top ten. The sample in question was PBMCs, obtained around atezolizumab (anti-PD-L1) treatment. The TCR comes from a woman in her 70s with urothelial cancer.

Here the CDR3 reads CASSDYRKENIQYF. The CDR3, as DNA: TGCGCCAGCAGTGATTACAGAAAAGAAAACATTCAGTACTTC. This chain joins TRBV10-2 and TRBJ2-4; D ambiguous. CDR1 is WSHSY, CDR2 SAAADI, per germline. Trimming pared 3 bases from V and 5 bases from J, leaving 11 bases between. The CDR3 runs 14 residues.